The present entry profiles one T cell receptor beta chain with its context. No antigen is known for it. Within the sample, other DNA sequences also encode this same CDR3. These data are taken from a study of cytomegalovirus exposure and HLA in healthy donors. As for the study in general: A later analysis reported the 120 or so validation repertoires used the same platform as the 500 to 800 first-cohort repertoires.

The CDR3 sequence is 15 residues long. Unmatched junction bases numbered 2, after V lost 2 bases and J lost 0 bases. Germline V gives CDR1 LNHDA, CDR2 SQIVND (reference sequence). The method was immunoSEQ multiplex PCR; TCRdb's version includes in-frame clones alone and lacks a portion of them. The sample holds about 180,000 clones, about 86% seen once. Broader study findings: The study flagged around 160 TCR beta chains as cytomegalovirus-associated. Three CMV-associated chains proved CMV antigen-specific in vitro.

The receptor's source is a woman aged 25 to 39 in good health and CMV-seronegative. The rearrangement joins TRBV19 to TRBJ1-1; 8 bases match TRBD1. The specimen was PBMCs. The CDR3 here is CASSIQGAMNTEAFF. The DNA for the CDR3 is TGTGCCAGTAGTATACAGGGGGCCATGAACACTGAAGCTTTCTTT. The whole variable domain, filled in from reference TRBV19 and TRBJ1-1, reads DGGITQSPKYLFRKEGQNVTLSCEQNLNHDAMYWYRQDPGQGLRLIYYSQIVNDFQKGDIAEGYSVSREKKESFPLTVTSAQKNPTAFYLCASSIQGAMNTEAFFGQGTRLTVV.